Below, 30 T cell receptor beta chains from the same sample are listed, as sequenced in a study of cytomegalovirus exposure and HLA in healthy donors. The PCR used 60 Vbeta and 13 Jbeta primers. TCRdb's copy holds only in-frame clones and misses some; the assay was immunoSEQ multiplex PCR. Its table lists 200,000 or so clones. Sequencing input: PBMCs. The receptors were gathered from a boy younger than 18 in good health and CMV-seronegative.

The chain employs TRBV27 and TRBJ2-7; D gene uncertain. This CDR3 has 14 residues. Germline V gene data show CDR1 as MNHEY and CDR2 as SMNVEV (reference sequence). Between the trimmed V and J ends, which lost 1 base and 1 base, there was a span of 8 bases. Written as DNA, the CDR3 is TGTGCCAGCAGTTTATTCCTAGATTCCTACGAGCAGTACTTC. Translating gives CASSLFLDSYEQYF.

The chain couples TRBV5-1 to TRBJ2-5; 7 bases are a match to TRBD1. The closer fit of TRBJ2-7 to the DNA end suggests the J call may be wrong. Per germline, CDR1 SGHRS and CDR2 YFSETQ. The CDR3 has 14 amino acids. Here the CDR3 DNA reads TGCGCCAGCAGCTTCGGACAGGTAAACTACGAGCAGTACTTC. Its translation is CASSFGQVNYEQYF.

V is TRBV7-2 and J is TRBJ1-6; a weak D match, TRBD1 (5 bases). This CDR3 contains 19 residues. Trimming removed 3 bases at V and 2 bases at J, with 20 bases between. CDR1 is SGHTA, CDR2 FQGNSA, per germline. Here the CDR3 DNA reads TGTGCCAGCAGCTTGGGAGGGGAGAGGGTTACCGCCTATAATTCACCCCTCCACTTT. It specifies CASSLGGERVTAYNSPLHF.

Here the CDR3 reads CASRGTGSAFF. The CDR3 DNA is TGTGCCAGCAGAGGGACAGGTTCAGCTTTCTTT. The chain employs TRBV6-5 and TRBJ1-1, with 8 bases matching TRBD1. With V trimmed by 6 bases and J by 10 bases, 4 bases remained unmatched. This CDR3 is built from 11 residues. Germline lookup yields CDR1 MNHEY and CDR2 SVGAGI.

The V call is TRBV4-3, the J call TRBJ2-5; TRBD2 is a possible D gene (6 bases). The J call may be in error: the DNA end matches TRBJ2-7 better. The CDR3 loop spans 14 amino acids. Germline CDR1 is LGHNA and CDR2 is YSLEER. CDR3 bases: TGCGCCAGCAGCCAAGATGGTGGAGGGTTCGAGCAGTACTTC. It yields the protein CASSQDGGGFEQYF.

The gene calls are TRBV9 and TRBJ2-5; D is undetermined. This CDR3 is 15 amino acids long. V lost 0 bases to trimming and J lost 7 bases, with 16 bases between them. Germline lookup yields CDR1 SGDLS and CDR2 YYNGEE. The CDR3 coding sequence is TGTGCCAGCAGCGTAGGTTCCGACTCCACGAGGACCCAGTACTTC. Its protein is CASSVGSDSTRTQYF.

With regard to this clone: The identical CDR3 is also encoded by other nucleotide sequences in the sample. This chain connects TRBV9 to TRBJ2-2, with 8 bases that match TRBD2. From germline, CDR1 is SGDLS and CDR2 YYNGEE. The CDR3 covers 16 residues. Losses at the gene ends were 0 bases for V and 1 base for J; bases not matched to a gene: 2. CDR3 DNA sequence: TGTGCCAGCAGCGTAGGGCTAGCGGGGAACACCGGGGAGCTGTTTTTT. This gives the protein CASSVGLAGNTGELFF.

The chain employs TRBV2 and TRBJ2-7; tentatively, D is TRBD1 (6 bases). The germline CDR1 and CDR2 sequences are SNHLY and FYNNEI. The CDR3 consists of 12 residues. V gave up 4 bases and J gave up 3 bases, with 7 bases separating them. CDR3 sequence reads: CASSVGGYEQYF. CDR3 DNA sequence: TGTGCCAGCAGTGTAGGGGGCTACGAGCAGTACTTC.

The V gene is TRBV11-1, the J gene TRBJ2-7; TRBD1 is a possible D gene (5 bases). In germline, CDR1 is SGHAT, CDR2 FQDESV (reference sequence). The CDR3 extends over 14 amino acids. V lost 5 bases and J 5 bases, leaving 16 bases between the germline ends. CDR3 sequence: CASSPLWGPDEQYF. The CDR3 coding sequence is TGTGCCAGCAGCCCGCTTTGGGGCCCGGACGAGCAGTACTTC.

This sequence joins TRBV4-1 and TRBJ2-2; 7 bases fit TRBD2. The junction had 7 bases not matched to a gene; V was cut back by 3 bases and J by 0 bases. The CDR3 is made up of 17 amino acids. Germline assignment: CDR1 MGHRA and CDR2 YSYEKL. The CDR3 DNA is TGCGCCAGCAGCCACAATCCCGGGACTACGAACACCGGGGAGCTGTTTTTT. This gives the protein CASSHNPGTTNTGELFF.

This chain connects TRBV5-1 to TRBJ2-6; the match to TRBD1 covers 11 bases. The V gene end was trimmed by 1 base and the J gene end by 1 base; junction bases not matched to a gene: 4. This CDR3 is 18 amino acids long. The V gene's germline CDR1 is SGHRS and CDR2 YFSETQ. The CDR3 protein is CASSLLGQGASGANVLTF. The CDR3 DNA sequence: TGCGCCAGCAGCTTGTTAGGACAGGGGGCTTCTGGGGCCAACGTCCTGACTTTC. The full variable domain, rest sourced from reference TRBV5-1 and TRBJ2-6, is KAGVTQTPRYLIKTRGQQVTLSCSPISGHRSVSWYQQTPGQGLQFLFEYFSETQRNKGNFPGRFSGRQFSNSRSEMNVSTLELGDSALYLCASSLLGQGASGANVLTFGAGSRLTVL.

As DNA, the CDR3 is TGCGCCAGCAGCCCCCTAGCGGGGCAGCAGTTCTTC. Encoded protein: CASSPLAGQQFF. The V and J genes are TRBV4-1 and TRBJ2-1; 9 nucleotides line up with TRBD2. Germline CDR1 and CDR2: MGHRA and YSYEKL. The CDR3 runs to 12 residues. J was trimmed by 11 bases and V by 4 bases; bases with no gene match: 3.

The V and J genes are TRBV2 and TRBJ2-4; D not resolved. The V and J ends lost 7 bases and 1 base respectively, with 17 bases between them. CDR3 length equals 16 residues. CDR1 and CDR2 (germline): SNHLY, FYNNEI. The CDR3 loop reads CASNHWVADAKNIQYF. The CDR3, as DNA: TGTGCCAGCAACCACTGGGTAGCAGACGCCAAAAACATTCAGTACTTC.

This chain joins TRBV19 and TRBJ1-2; D might be TRBD1 (6 bases). This CDR3 is built from 15 residues. Trimming stripped 5 bases from V and 6 bases from J, with 19 bases between. Germline V gene lookup returns CDR1 LNHDA and CDR2 SQIVND (reference sequence). The CDR3 coding sequence is TGTGCCAGTAGTGTGCGAGGGGGGGGACGGGATGGCTACACCTTC. This encodes CASSVRGGGRDGYTF.

Notes on this clone: At one end the junction does not follow the germline gene, possibly because of a read error. This chain joins TRBV4-2 and TRBJ1-6, with TRBD1 identical over 7 bases. Germline V gene lookup returns CDR1 LGHNA and CDR2 YNFKEQ. The length of the CDR3 is 16 residues. DNA of the CDR3: TGTGCCAGCAGCCAACCAGGGACAGCCACTAATTCACCCCCCCACTTT. It specifies CASSQPGTATNSPPHF.

Of note for this clone: Within the sample, other DNA sequences also encode this same CDR3. This chain links TRBV30 with TRBJ1-1; D might be TRBD1 (6 bases). This CDR3 region has 20 residues. Germline loops: CDR1 GTSNPN, CDR2 SVGIG (reference sequence). V dropped 4 bases and J dropped 0 bases, with 30 bases sitting between them. CDR3 coding DNA: TGTGCCTGGAAGCGTCCGGGACACGGCTCATCCCCGAGCATGAACACTGAAGCTTTCTTT. It yields the protein CAWKRPGHGSSPSMNTEAFF.

V and J are TRBV7-4 and TRBJ2-1, with 9 bases matching TRBD2. The CDR3 length is 19 residues. V lost 5 bases and J lost 1; bases outside the gene matches: 15. Germline CDR1 SGHVT, CDR2 SQSDAQ. The CDR3 here is CASSPPWRGGRGSYNEQFF. The CDR3 bases are TGTGCCAGCAGCCCACCTTGGCGGGGGGGCCGAGGGTCCTACAATGAGCAGTTCTTC.

CDR3 DNA: TGTGCCAGCAGCCCACAGGCTTTGAACACTGAAGCTTTCTTT. Residues: CASSPQALNTEAFF. V is TRBV7-2 and J is TRBJ1-1; tentative D call: TRBD1 (5 bases). From germline, CDR1 is SGHTA and CDR2 FQGNSA. This CDR3 is 14 amino acids long. Trimming pared 5 bases from V and 0 bases from J, leaving 10 bases between.

The J gene is TRBJ2-1, the V gene TRBV6-4; TRBD2 matches at 12 bases. The V and J ends lost 3 bases and 9 bases, in that order; junction bases with no gene match: 9. The germline gives CDR1 MRHNA, CDR2 SNTAGT. The CDR3 sequence is 16 residues long. The CDR3 DNA follows: TGTGCCAGCAGTGAAGCTAGCGGGGGGGCCGCCGGTGAGCAGTTCTTC. It yields the protein CASSEASGGAAGEQFF.

This chain connects TRBV11-1 to TRBJ1-3; 7 positions match TRBD1. The CDR3 consists of 14 residues. J gave up 8 bases and V 4 bases, and 8 bases lay outside the gene matches. Germline values: CDR1 SGHAT, CDR2 FQDESV (reference sequence). The CDR3 is CASSYRQGRDTIYF. CDR3 in DNA: TGTGCCAGCAGCTACCGACAGGGACGGGACACCATATATTTT.

The chain couples TRBV5-1 to TRBJ2-5; possibly TRBD1 for D (6 bases). V lost 5 bases, J lost 5 bases, and 16 bases lay in between. Germline V CDR1 and CDR2: SGHRS, YFSETQ. The CDR3 is 14 residues long. This CDR3 reads CASSVGGFLETQYF. In DNA form, the CDR3 reads TGCGCCAGCAGTGTTGGGGGCTTTTTGGAGACCCAGTACTTC.

The genes are TRBV11-2 and TRBJ2-1; D might be TRBD1 (5 bases). Between the trimmed V and J ends, which lost 6 bases and 8 bases, there was a span of 14 bases. Germline V gene sequence: CDR1 SGHAT, CDR2 FQNNGV. The CDR3 covers 13 residues. In DNA form, the CDR3 reads TGTGCCAGCAGAACCCGACAGAGAGATGAGCAGTTCTTC. Encoded protein: CASRTRQRDEQFF.

The chain employs TRBV5-4 and TRBJ2-7, with D hard to call. The CDR3 is 13 residues long. V lost 1 base, J lost 3 bases, and 8 bases lay in between. The germline gives CDR1 SGHNT, CDR2 YYREEE (reference sequence). The CDR3 DNA reads as TGTGCCAGCAGCTTGATAGAAGACTACGAGCAGTACTTC. Protein product: CASSLIEDYEQYF.

The chain combines TRBV19 with TRBJ1-2; D unresolved. The V end lost 3 bases, the J end lost 2 bases, and 7 bases lay between the germline ends. This CDR3 comprises 13 residues. Germline-derived CDR1 and CDR2 are LNHDA and SQIVND (reference sequence). CDR3 nucleotides: TGTGCCAGTAGTATTCACGGGAACTATGGCTACACCTTC. As protein: CASSIHGNYGYTF. The variable domain in full, with the rest retrieved from reference TRBV19 and TRBJ1-2, is DGGITQSPKYLFRKEGQNVTLSCEQNLNHDAMYWYRQDPGQGLRLIYYSQIVNDFQKGDIAEGYSVSREKKESFPLTVTSAQKNPTAFYLCASSIHGNYGYTFGSGTRLTVV.

The CDR3 coding sequence is TGTGCCAGCAGCTCCGGACAGGGGTTGAACTATGGCTACACCTTC. This encodes CASSSGQGLNYGYTF. The chain combines TRBV7-2 with TRBJ1-2; TRBD1 matches 9 bases. CDR3 size: 15 residues. Germline lookup yields CDR1 SGHTA and CDR2 FQGNSA. The V and J ends lost 4 bases and 2 bases, in that order; junction bases with no gene match: 5. The full variable domain, in which reference TRBV7-2 and TRBJ1-2 provide the parts outside the CDR3, is GAGVSQSPSNKVTEKGKDVELRCDPISGHTALYWYRQSLGQGLEFLIYFQGNSAPDKSGLPSDRFSAERTGGSVSTLTIQRTQQEDSAVYLCASSSGQGLNYGYTFGSGTRLTVV.

The chain employs TRBV9 and TRBJ2-5; D might be TRBD2 (6 bases). The V end lost 0 bases, the J end lost 5 bases, and 17 bases lay between the germline ends. The germline CDR1 and CDR2 sequences are SGDLS and YYNGEE. The CDR3 contains 16 residues. The DNA of the CDR3 is TGTGCCAGCAGCGTAGCTTTAGGACTACCCTCGGAGACCCAGTACTTC. This encodes CASSVALGLPSETQYF. Complete variable domain (other parts from reference TRBV9 and TRBJ2-5): DSGVTQTPKHLITATGQRVTLRCSPRSGDLSVYWYQQSLDQGLQFLIQYYNGEERAKGNILERFSAQQFPDLHSELNLSSLELGDSALYFCASSVALGLPSETQYFGPGTRLLVL.

The J gene is TRBJ1-1, the V gene TRBV7-3; D call uncertain. CDR1 is SGHTA and CDR2 is FQGTGA in the germline V gene. This CDR3 region has 13 residues. Trimming removed 5 bases from V and 1 base from J, with 8 bases in between. The CDR3: CASSVQPNTEAFF. The CDR3 DNA reads TGTGCCAGCAGCGTACAGCCGAACACTGAAGCTTTCTTT.

The chain's CDR3 is CASSLSQLAGGRDTQYF. The CDR3 DNA reads TGTGCCAGCAGCTTAAGCCAACTAGCGGGGGGGCGAGATACGCAGTATTTT. This chain joins TRBV7-3 and TRBJ2-3; 13 nucleotides align to TRBD2. J gave up 5 bases and V 1 base, and 6 bases lay outside the gene matches. The CDR3 is made up of 17 amino acids. Germline-derived CDR1 and CDR2 are SGHTA and FQGTGA.

The rearrangement uses TRBV19 and TRBJ2-7; no clear D gene. Looked up from germline, CDR1 is LNHDA and CDR2 is SQIVND (reference sequence). Trimming shortened V by 3 bases and J by 7 bases, and 10 bases separated the two germline ends. This CDR3 comprises 12 residues. CDR3 protein: CASSMPPGEQYF. CDR3 nucleotides: TGTGCCAGTAGTATGCCGCCGGGTGAGCAGTACTTC.

Here the CDR3 reads CASSPSPPPDYGYTF. In DNA, the CDR3 is TGTGCCAGCAGCCCTAGTCCGCCGCCGGACTATGGCTACACCTTC. This chain connects TRBV4-2 to TRBJ1-2; D gene ambiguous. Germline V CDR1 and CDR2: LGHNA, YNFKEQ. Trimming shortened V by 4 bases and J by 3 bases, and 15 bases separated the two germline ends. This CDR3 contains 15 residues.